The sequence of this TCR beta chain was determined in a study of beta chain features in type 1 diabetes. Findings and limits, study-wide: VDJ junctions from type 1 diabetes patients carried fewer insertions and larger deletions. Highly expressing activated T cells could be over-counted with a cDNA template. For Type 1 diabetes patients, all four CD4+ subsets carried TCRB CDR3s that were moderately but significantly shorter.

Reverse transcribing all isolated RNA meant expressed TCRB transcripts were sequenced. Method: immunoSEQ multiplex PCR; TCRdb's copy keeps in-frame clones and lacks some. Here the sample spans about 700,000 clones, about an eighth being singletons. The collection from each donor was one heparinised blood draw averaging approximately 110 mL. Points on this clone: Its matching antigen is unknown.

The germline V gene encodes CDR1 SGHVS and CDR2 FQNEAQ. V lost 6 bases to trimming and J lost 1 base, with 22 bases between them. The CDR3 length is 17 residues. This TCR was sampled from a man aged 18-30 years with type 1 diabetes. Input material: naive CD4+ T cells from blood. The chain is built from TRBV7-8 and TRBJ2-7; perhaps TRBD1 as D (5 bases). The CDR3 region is CASSRSPRTPFSYEQYF. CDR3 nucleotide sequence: TGTGCCAGCAGTCGAAGCCCGCGGACACCCTTTTCCTACGAGCAGTACTTC.